Listed below are T cell receptor beta chains from one sample, sequenced in a study of vaccination and CD4 T cells after COVID-19. One entry per CDR3 protein, called by TCRdb with MiXCR from the PCR reads. Seen here are 15,000 to 20,000 distinct CDR3 sequences, approximately 50% observed once, and the top ten hold roughly 4.5%. The antigens of these receptors remain unknown. Sequencing was performed on CD4+ T cells from blood, cultured in vitro, taken before SARS-CoV-2 vaccination. These receptors all stem from a human donor who had recovered from COVID-19. CDR3s include the opening cysteine and the closing phenylalanine or tryptophan. D genes are given only for firm matches. Size is omitted from some rows. Given values are once, few, many or a class for expanded clones.

j_call v_call clone_size d_call cdr3_aa cdr3_nt
TRBJ2-2 TRBV28 once TRBD1 CASSRGQANTGELFF TGTGCCAGCAGCCGCGGACAGGCGAACACCGGGGAGCTGTTTTTT
TRBJ1-3 TRBV29-1 once TRBD1 CSISGTAGNTIYF TGCAGCATATCCGGGACAGCTGGAAACACCATATATTTT
TRBJ1-1 TRBV2 . . CASSEARTLNTEAFF TGTGCCAGCAGTGAAGCGCGGACGTTGAACACTGAAGCTTTCTTT
TRBJ1-1 TRBV12-3/TRBV12-4 . . CASSPIGLVDRAFF TGTGCCAGCAGTCCTATCGGGTTGGTAGATCGGGCTTTCTTT
TRBJ2-1 TRBV29-1 . . CSVDSAGQGSYNEQFF TGCAGCGTTGATAGCGCTGGGCAGGGGAGCTACAATGAGCAGTTCTTC
TRBJ1-5 TRBV12-3/TRBV12-4 . TRBD1 CASSFAGGGNQPQHF TGTGCCAGCAGTTTCGCAGGGGGAGGCAATCAGCCCCAGCATTTT
TRBJ1-1 TRBV20-1 . TRBD1 CSAPPGQMNTEAFF TGCAGTGCCCCACCGGGACAGATGAACACTGAAGCTTTCTTT
TRBJ1-5 TRBV7-8 . TRBD1 CASSSRQGRSNQPQHF TGTGCCAGCAGCTCGCGACAGGGCAGGAGCAATCAGCCCCAGCATTTT
TRBJ1-5 TRBV28 . TRBD1 CASSWTGARNQPQHF TGTGCCAGCAGTTGGACAGGGGCGCGCAATCAGCCCCAGCATTTT
TRBJ2-3 TRBV15 . TRBD2 CATSRELADYTDTQYF TGTGCCACCAGCAGAGAACTAGCGGATTACACAGATACGCAGTATTTT
TRBJ1-3 TRBV14 . . CASSQDLGSGNTIYF TGTGCCAGCAGCCAAGACCTGGGTAGTGGAAACACCATATATTTT
TRBJ1-2 TRBV5-4 . . CASSFSGEGYTF TGTGCCAGCAGCTTTAGTGGAGAAGGCTACACCTTC
TRBJ1-6 TRBV19 few TRBD1 CASSIGQGVSPLHF TGTGCCAGTAGCATAGGACAGGGGGTTTCACCCCTCCACTTT
TRBJ1-2 TRBV23-1 . . CASSPGTREAYGYTF TGCGCCAGCAGTCCGGGGACTCGGGAAGCCTATGGCTACACCTTC
TRBJ2-7 TRBV6-1 . TRBD2 CASSPRLAFEQYF TGTGCCAGCAGTCCCCGACTAGCGTTCGAGCAGTACTTC
TRBJ2-5 TRBV6-1 . TRBD2 CASRRAGGPQETQYF TGTGCCAGCAGGCGAGCGGGGGGGCCCCAAGAGACCCAGTACTTC
TRBJ1-1 TRBV7-9 . . CASSLRLAPDTEAFF TGTGCCAGCAGCTTACGGTTGGCTCCGGACACTGAAGCTTTCTTT
TRBJ2-3 TRBV10-3 . . CAISESVGGTADTQYF TGTGCCATCAGTGAGTCAGTCGGCGGGACCGCAGATACGCAGTATTTT
TRBJ2-2 TRBV27 few TRBD2 CASSLGSGGAGELFF TGTGCCAGCAGTTTAGGAAGCGGGGGGGCCGGGGAGCTGTTTTTT
TRBJ2-3 TRBV25-1 few TRBD2 CASSESLAGTDTQYF TGTGCCAGCAGTGAATCGCTAGCGGGCACAGATACGCAGTATTTT
TRBJ1-5 TRBV19 . . CASSISRRKNQPQHF TGTGCCAGTAGTATCAGCCGGCGGAAGAATCAGCCCCAGCATTTT
TRBJ2-7 TRBV7-9 . . CASSPETAPYEQYF TGTGCCAGCAGCCCAGAGACGGCGCCCTACGAGCAGTACTTC
TRBJ1-1 TRBV2 . . CASAVTTVNTEAFF TGTGCCAGCGCGGTGACAACAGTGAACACTGAAGCTTTCTTT
TRBJ2-2 TRBV6-2/TRBV6-3 few . CASSRGLAENTGELFF TGTGCCAGCAGTCGAGGGTTAGCGGAGAACACCGGGGAGCTGTTTTTT
TRBJ2-3 TRBV5-4 once TRBD1 CASSLDRGADTQYF TGTGCCAGCAGCTTGGACAGGGGCGCAGATACGCAGTATTTT
TRBJ2-3 TRBV19 few TRBD2 CASSIIRSGNTDTQYF TGTGCCAGTAGTATAATTCGGAGCGGGAATACAGATACGCAGTATTTT
TRBJ1-5 TRBV4-1 . . CASSQEGYSNQPQHF TGCGCCAGCAGCCAAGAGGGGTATAGCAATCAGCCCCAGCATTTT
TRBJ2-5 TRBV7-9 . . CASGRSGEETQYF TGTGCCAGCGGGAGGTCAGGCGAGGAGACCCAGTACTTC
TRBJ2-7 TRBV7-2 . TRBD2 CASSRESGGAYEQYF TGTGCCAGCAGCCGTGAAAGCGGGGGGGCCTACGAGCAGTACTTC
TRBJ1-2 TRBV7-2 . . CASSSPGRNNYGYTF TGTGCCAGCAGCTCCCCGGGACGGAATAACTATGGCTACACCTTC
TRBJ2-7 TRBV30 . . CAWSVPAPSYEQYF TGTGCCTGGAGTGTACCGGCGCCGTCCTACGAGCAGTACTTC
TRBJ2-3 TRBV7-9 . TRBD2 CASSLDGRSDTQYF TGTGCCAGCAGCTTAGACGGGAGGTCAGATACGCAGTATTTT
TRBJ2-5 TRBV20-1 few . CSAAGVAQETQYF TGCAGTGCTGCCGGCGTGGCTCAAGAGACCCAGTACTTC
TRBJ2-2 TRBV7-3 . . CASSSGQRTGELFF TGTGCCAGCAGCTCGGGCCAGAGGACCGGGGAGCTGTTTTTT
TRBJ2-1 TRBV6-2/TRBV6-3 . TRBD2 CASRPASGGPYNEQFF TGTGCCAGCAGACCAGCTAGCGGGGGGCCTTACAATGAGCAGTTCTTC
TRBJ1-5 TRBV28 . TRBD1 CASSPPGQGAWQPQHF TGTGCCAGCAGTCCGCCGGGACAGGGGGCTTGGCAGCCCCAGCATTTT
TRBJ1-2 TRBV19 few . CASSRRGSANYGYTF TGTGCCAGTAGCCGGAGGGGGTCGGCTAACTATGGCTACACCTTC
TRBJ2-1 TRBV20-1 . . CSARGVGGSNNEQFF TGCAGTGCTAGAGGGGTTGGCGGGTCAAACAATGAGCAGTTCTTC
TRBJ1-3 TRBV19 . . CASSMRTPGNTIYF TGTGCCAGTAGTATGCGGACACCGGGAAACACCATATATTTT
TRBJ1-2 TRBV5-6 . . CASGGQTPYGYTF TGTGCCAGCGGGGGCCAAACGCCCTATGGCTACACCTTC
TRBJ2-3 TRBV7-3 few TRBD2 CASSLRLAGGADTQYF TGTGCCAGCAGCTTAAGACTAGCGGGAGGGGCAGATACGCAGTATTTT
TRBJ1-2 TRBV9 few . CASSVTSGGSGYTF TGTGCCAGCAGCGTCACTTCGGGGGGCAGTGGCTACACCTTC